These 8 T cell receptor beta chains originate from one sample sequenced in a study of shared clonotypes between healthy human individuals. Data came from immunoSEQ multiplex PCR; TCRdb stores just in-frame clones and leaves some out. The sample carries 2,500,000 or so clones, about 90% recorded once. The specimen sequenced was naive CD4+ T cells from PBMCs. Indicated subset: CD45RA+ positively selected. These receptors were taken from a man aged 18 to 30 in good health. Some clones in this sample may be carry-over from other donors' samples.

The chain links TRBV5-1 to TRBJ2-1; 12 nucleotides match TRBD2. Germline values: CDR1 SGHRS, CDR2 YFSETQ. This CDR3 spans 16 amino acids. Trimming at V came to 3 bases and at J to 6 bases, leaving 7 bases not matched to a gene. Here the CDR3 DNA reads TGCGCCAGCAGCTCCTCCTCTAGCGGGAGGGCCAATGAGCAGTTCTTC. As protein: CASSSSSSGRANEQFF. The whole variable domain, remainder taken from reference TRBV5-1 and TRBJ2-1, is KAGVTQTPRYLIKTRGQQVTLSCSPISGHRSVSWYQQTPGQGLQFLFEYFSETQRNKGNFPGRFSGRQFSNSRSEMNVSTLELGDSALYLCASSSSSSGRANEQFFGPGTRLTVL.

As concerns this clone: Distinct nucleotide sequences in the sample also encode this CDR3. The chain couples TRBV5-8 to TRBJ1-2, with a weak D call TRBD1 (6 bases). The CDR3 sequence is 12 residues long. V was trimmed by 3 bases and J by 4 bases, leaving 7 bases between them. CDR1 and CDR2 (germline): SGHTS, YDEGEE. The CDR3 sequence: CASSSGVYGYTF. As DNA, the CDR3 is TGTGCCAGCAGCTCAGGGGTCTATGGCTACACCTTC. Variable domain in full (rest from reference TRBV5-8 and TRBJ1-2): EAGVTQSPTHLIKTRGQQATLRCSPISGHTSVYWYQQALGLGLQFLLWYDEGEERNRGNFPPRFSGRQFPNYSSELNVNALELEDSALYLCASSSGVYGYTFGSGTRLTVV.

The J gene is TRBJ2-1, the V gene TRBV6-6; a possible D gene is TRBD2 (5 bases). The germline gives CDR1 MNHNY, CDR2 SVGAGI (reference sequence). The CDR3 totals 16 residues. Trimming removed 0 bases from V and 6 bases from J, with 15 bases in between. CDR3 residues: CASSYSERPKSNEQFF. CDR3 nucleotide sequence: TGTGCCAGCAGTTACTCGGAGCGGCCAAAGTCCAATGAGCAGTTCTTC.

This clone was detected only once. The chain uses TRBV28 and TRBJ1-2; possibly TRBD1 for D (6 bases). The CDR3 has 11 residues. The V and J ends lost 8 bases and 5 bases respectively, with 9 bases between them. Germline V gives CDR1 MDHEN, CDR2 SYDVKM. The CDR3 DNA is TGTGCCAGCGGGACAACTTATGGCTACACCTTC. As protein: CASGTTYGYTF.

Turning to this clone: Other DNA sequences in the sample encode the same CDR3. J is TRBJ1-5 and V is TRBV28; 11 nucleotides align to TRBD1. From germline, CDR1 is MDHEN and CDR2 SYDVKM. The CDR3 has 16 amino acids. The V segment lost 5 bases and the J segment 5 bases; nucleotides outside the gene matches: 8. CDR3 amino acids: CASSPSGTGGYQPQHF. The CDR3 DNA follows: TGTGCCAGCAGTCCATCCGGGACAGGGGGATATCAGCCCCAGCATTTT. Full variable domain (remainder filled in from reference TRBV28 and TRBJ1-5): DVKVTQSSRYLVKRTGEKVFLECVQDMDHENMFWYRQDPGLGLRLIYFSYDVKMKEKGDIPEGYSVSREKKERFSLILESASTNQTSMYLCASSPSGTGGYQPQHFGDGTRLSIL.

The rearrangement uses TRBV30 and TRBJ1-2; 7 nucleotides agree with TRBD1. Germline CDR1 reads GTSNPN; CDR2 reads SVGIG (reference sequence). Trimming cost V 0 bases and J 2 bases; bases outside gene matches: 9. The CDR3 covers 16 residues. This CDR3 is CAWSVLGTTGNYGYTF. The CDR3 DNA sequence: TGTGCCTGGAGTGTACTGGGGACGACAGGGAACTATGGCTACACCTTC.

A word on this clone: A junction end diverges from the germline sequence, so it may reflect a read error. The chain is built from TRBV5-1 and TRBJ2-5; maybe TRBD2 (6 bases). Germline V gene sequence: CDR1 SGHRS, CDR2 YFSETQ. CDR3 length: 14 residues. The CDR3 sequence is CASTEVADQETQYF. CDR3 in DNA: TGCGCGAGCACCGAGGTAGCGGACCAAGAGACCCAGTACTTC.

Note on this clone: Likely a read error: the CDR3 ends without its conserved phenylalanine or tryptophan. Because the CDR3's place on the DNA is in doubt, the DNA is left out and the CDR3 is given as listed by TCRdb. The chain carries TRBV27 and TRBJ2-7; the table calls TRBD2, which could not be checked here. Germline values: CDR1 MNHEY, CDR2 SMNVEV (reference sequence). The CDR3 region is 10 residues in length, termini included. CDR3 sequence: CAICARRELG.